The entry below gives a single TCR beta chain sequence along with its context. Its antigen is not known. These data originate in a study of cytomegalovirus exposure and HLA in healthy donors. Study observations and caveats: In a later analysis, a missense DCLRE1C variant was linked to TCR beta V- and J-gene trimming. About 87% or about 30% of the time was how often most TCR beta V segments were productive, according to an earlier analysis. Most sequenced TCRs were rare (though some public TCRs occurred in many donors).

PCR amplification relied on 60 Vbeta primers (plus 13 Jbeta primers). TCRdb keeps only in-frame clones here, not all; method: immunoSEQ multiplex PCR. The sample lists roughly 120,000 clones; 60% to 85% were seen once. The receptor comes from a human donor in good health. The sample consisted of PBMCs.

This chain's CDR3 is CASSSGGTGDEKLFF. In DNA form, the CDR3 reads TGTGCCAGCAGTTCGGGAGGGACAGGGGATGAAAAACTGTTTTTT. This rearrangement joins TRBV6-1 to TRBJ1-4, with 10 bases lining up with TRBD1. J was trimmed by 6 bases and V by 5 bases; bases with no gene match: 6. There are 15 residues in the CDR3. CDR1 and CDR2 from the germline V gene are MNHNS and SASEGT.